The rows below give T cell receptor beta chains drawn from one sample of a study of shared clonotypes between healthy human individuals. Sequencing used immunoSEQ multiplex PCR; TCRdb keeps in-frame clones, though not all of them. The table shows 2 million to 2.5 million clones, with under 95% occurring only once. Sequenced material: naive CD4+ T cells from PBMCs. The source of these receptors is a young man in good health. Some clones in this sample may be carry-over from other donors' samples. The CDR3 runs from the conserved cysteine through the conserved F or W. The D gene is left open where the match is weak. For some rows the clone size is stated as once, few or many, or as a class when expanded; others skip it.

V	J	size	D	DNA	CDR3
TRBV4-1	TRBJ2-3	NA	TRBD2	TGCGCCAGCAGCAATAGCGGGAGGGCAGATACGCAGTATTTT	CASSNSGRADTQYF
TRBV5-1	TRBJ1-1	NA	NA	TGCGCCAGCAGCTTGGCGGCGGGTCATGACACTGAAGCTTTCTTT	CASSLAAGHDTEAFF
TRBV10-3	TRBJ2-7	NA	NA	TGTGCCGCGAATCGACAGGAGAACTACGAGCAGTACTTC	CAANRQENYEQYF
TRBV18	TRBJ2-5	NA	TRBD2	TGTGCCAGCTCACCACGCCCCGGGCTAGCGGACGAGACCCAGTACTTC	CASSPRPGLADETQYF
TRBV5-1	TRBJ2-1	NA	NA	TGCGCCAGCAGCTCTAAAGTCAGCTCCTACAATGAGCAGTTCTTC	CASSSKVSSYNEQFF
TRBV5-5	TRBJ2-1	NA	NA	TGTGCCAGCAGCCCGACTACTAGTTTCTACAATGAGCAGTTCTTC	CASSPTTSFYNEQFF
TRBV28	TRBJ1-1	NA	NA	TGTGCCAGCAGTTTACCCCCCCAATTTGGGGCCGAAATGGGAGCTTTCTTT	CASSLPPQFGAEMGAFF
TRBV29-1	TRBJ1-1	NA	NA	TGCAGCGTTGTCCCACGAATCATGAACACTGAAGCTTTCTTT	CSVVPRIMNTEAFF
TRBV4-1	TRBJ2-7	NA	NA	TGCGCCAGCAGCCAAGATCCCCGGTCGGACGAGCAGTACTTC	CASSQDPRSDEQYF
TRBV28	TRBJ2-3	once	NA	TGTGCCAGCAATTACGGAGGTCCTACGCAGTATTTT	CASNYGGPTQYF
TRBV27	TRBJ2-7	NA	NA	TGTGCCAGCAGTTTACTGGGGGACCTAGACTACGAGCAGTACTTC	CASSLLGDLDYEQYF
TRBV5-4	TRBJ1-4	NA	NA	TGTGCCAGCAGCTTTTACAGATCAACTAATGAAAAACTGTTTTTT	CASSFYRSTNEKLFF
TRBV11-2	TRBJ2-7	NA	NA	TGTGCCAGCAGCTCCCGAGGGGGCGAGCAGTACTTC	CASSSRGGEQYF
TRBV7-3	TRBJ1-1	few	NA	TGTGCCAGCAGCTTAGGGGAGAACACTGAAGCTTTCTTT	CASSLGENTEAFF
TRBV7-3	TRBJ2-1	NA	TRBD1	TGTGCCAGCAGCTTGGTTGGGTGGGACAGGGGGGAGCAGTTCTTC	CASSLVGWDRGEQFF
TRBV11-2	TRBJ2-7	NA	TRBD1	TGTGCCAGCAGCCGCCGGACAGGAACGTCCTACGAGCAGTACTTC	CASSRRTGTSYEQYF
TRBV15	TRBJ1-2	NA	NA	TGTGCCACCAGCAGAGAGGGGGGAGTCAACTATGGCTACACCTTC	CATSREGGVNYGYTF
TRBV7-6	TRBJ2-7	NA	TRBD1	TGTGCCAGCAGCTTAGGTAGGGGGACAGCAGCCTACGAGCAGTACTTC	CASSLGRGTAAYEQYF
TRBV4-1	TRBJ2-6	NA	NA	TGCGCCAGCAGCCCCCGGAGCACAGTAGACTCTGGGGCCAACGTCCTGACTTTC	CASSPRSTVDSGANVLTF
TRBV7-2	TRBJ2-5	once	TRBD2	TGTGCCAGCAGCTTAGGTAGCGGGAGCCAAGAGACCCAGTACTTC	CASSLGSGSQETQYF
TRBV28	TRBJ2-5	NA	NA	TGTGCCAGCAGCTACTTGGGTATGGCAGAGACCCAGTACTTC	CASSYLGMAETQYF
TRBV28	TRBJ2-7	NA	NA	TGTGCCAGCAACCGTGGGGGTTCCTACGAGCAGTACTTC	CASNRGGSYEQYF
TRBV27	TRBJ2-3	NA	NA	TGTGCCAGCAGTTTAAGGACAGACACAGATACGCAGTATTTT	CASSLRTDTDTQYF
TRBV6-5	TRBJ2-2	NA	NA	TGTGCCAGCAGTTGGAGGGACACCGGGGAGCTGTTTTTT	CASSWRDTGELFF
TRBV6-1	TRBJ2-5	NA	TRBD2	TGTGCCAGCACCGGAGGACTAGGTCGTCAAGAGACCCAGTACTTC	CASTGGLGRQETQYF
TRBV10-3	TRBJ2-7	NA	NA	TGTGCCACGGGGGATGGAACCTCCTACGAGCAGTACTTC	CATGDGTSYEQYF
TRBV5-1	TRBJ2-3	once	NA	TGCGCCAGCAGCTTTGGGGGCCGGACAGATACGCAGTATTTT	CASSFGGRTDTQYF
TRBV5-4	TRBJ1-4	once	NA	TGTGCCAGCAGCCCGGTGGGGTCTCCACTTAATGAAAAACTGTTTTTT	CASSPVGSPLNEKLFF
TRBV9	TRBJ2-1	NA	TRBD2	TGTGCCAGCACCTTAACTAGCGGGGGCTACAATGAGCAGTTCTTC	CASTLTSGGYNEQFF
TRBV27	TRBJ2-7	NA	TRBD2	TGTGCCAGCAGAACAGCGGGAATCGCCTACGAGCAGTACTTC	CASRTAGIAYEQYF
TRBV9	TRBJ2-3	NA	NA	TGTGCCAGCAGCGTCGAGACTTGGGCAGATACGCAGTATTTT	CASSVETWADTQYF
TRBV6-5	TRBJ2-2	NA	NA	TGTGCCAGCAGTTACTGGTGGGGTGCACCCGGGGAGCTGTTTTTT	CASSYWWGAPGELFF
TRBV21-1	TRBJ1-1	NA	NA	TGTGCCAGCAGCATAGACGGGAGGGGCACTGAAGCTTTCTTT	CASSIDGRGTEAFF
TRBV28	TRBJ1-1	NA	TRBD1	TGTGCCAGCAGTTTAGGGGGACAGGGGTCATCTGAAGCTTTCTTT	CASSLGGQGSSEAFF
TRBV28	TRBJ2-7	NA	NA	TGTGCCAGCAGTTTACACGAGCAGTACTTC	CASSLHEQYF
TRBV4-3	TRBJ2-5	NA	NA	TGCGCCAGCAGACCATATCATACAGTCGGCGGGGCCCAGTACTTC	CASRPYHTVGGAQYF
TRBV28	TRBJ2-7	NA	TRBD2	TGTGCCAGCAGCGACCCGGGACTAGCGGGGGTAAGGAGCTCCTACGAGCAGTACTTC	CASSDPGLAGVRSSYEQYF